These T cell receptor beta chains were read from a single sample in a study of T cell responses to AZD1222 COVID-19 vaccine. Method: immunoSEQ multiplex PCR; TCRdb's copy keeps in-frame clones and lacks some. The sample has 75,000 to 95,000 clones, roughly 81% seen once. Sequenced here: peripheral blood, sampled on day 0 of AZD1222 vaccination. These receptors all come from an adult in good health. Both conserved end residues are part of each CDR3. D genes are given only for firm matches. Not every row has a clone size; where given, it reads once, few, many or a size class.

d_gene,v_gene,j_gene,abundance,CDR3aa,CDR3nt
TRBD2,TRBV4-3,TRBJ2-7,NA,CASSQDASGGSSYEQYF,TGCGCCAGCAGCCAAGATGCTAGCGGGGGTAGCTCCTACGAGCAGTACTTC
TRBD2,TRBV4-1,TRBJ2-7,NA,CASSDPSGGAREQYF,TGCGCCAGCAGCGATCCTAGCGGGGGGGCGAGGGAGCAGTACTTC
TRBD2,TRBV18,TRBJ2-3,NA,CASSPPSASGGTNTQYF,TGTGCCAGCTCACCACCGTCGGCTAGCGGGGGTACGAATACGCAGTATTTT
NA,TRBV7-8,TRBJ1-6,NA,CASSLGLNSPLHF,TGTGCCAGCAGCTTAGGTCTTAATTCACCCCTCCACTTT
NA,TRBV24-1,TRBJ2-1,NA,CATRGAGNEQFF,TGTGCCACCAGGGGGGCAGGGAATGAGCAGTTCTTC
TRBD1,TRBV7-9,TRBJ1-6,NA,CASRDSRGIRSPLHF,TGTGCCAGCAGGGATTCCAGGGGGATCCGGTCACCCCTCCACTTT
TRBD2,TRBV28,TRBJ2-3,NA,CASSAPEGTRGATQYF,TGTGCCAGCAGTGCCCCGGAGGGGACTAGAGGGGCTACGCAGTATTTT
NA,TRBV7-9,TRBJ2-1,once,CASSYPSSYENEQFF,TGTGCCAGCAGCTACCCCTCTAGCTATGAGAATGAGCAGTTCTTC
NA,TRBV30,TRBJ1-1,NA,CAWSGAEAFF,TGTGCCTGGAGTGGCGCTGAAGCTTTCTTT
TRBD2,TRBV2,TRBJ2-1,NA,CASSEGAGGTQFF,TGTGCCAGCAGTGAAGGCGCGGGGGGAACCCAGTTCTTC
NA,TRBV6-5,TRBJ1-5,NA,CASSSRGFQSDQPQHF,TGTGCCAGCAGTTCCAGGGGCTTTCAATCGGATCAGCCCCAGCATTTT
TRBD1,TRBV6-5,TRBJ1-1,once,CASRAGQTNTEAFF,TGTGCCAGCAGAGCGGGACAGACGAACACTGAAGCTTTCTTT
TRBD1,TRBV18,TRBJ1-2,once,CASSPLSDREGGYTF,TGTGCCAGCTCACCATTATCGGACAGGGAAGGAGGCTACACCTTC
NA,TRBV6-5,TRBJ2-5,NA,CASSYYVRAETQYF,TGTGCCAGCAGTTACTACGTCAGGGCGGAGACCCAGTACTTC
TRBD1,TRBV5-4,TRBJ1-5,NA,CASSRGTGGNQPQHF,TGTGCCAGCAGCCGGGGGACAGGGGGTAATCAGCCCCAGCATTTT
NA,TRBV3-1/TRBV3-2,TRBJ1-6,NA,CASTGPDSPLHF,TGTGCCAGCACAGGGCCGGATTCACCCCTCCACTTT
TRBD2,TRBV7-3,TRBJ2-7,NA,CASSLSGSLLYEQYF,TGTGCCAGCAGCCTTAGCGGGTCTCTCCTCTACGAGCAGTACTTC
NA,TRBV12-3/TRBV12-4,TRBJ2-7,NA,CASRGPAYEQYF,TGTGCCAGCAGGGGACCAGCCTACGAGCAGTACTTC
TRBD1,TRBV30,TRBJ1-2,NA,CAWNTGAHYGYTF,TGTGCCTGGAACACAGGGGCCCACTATGGCTACACCTTC
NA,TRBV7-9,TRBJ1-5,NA,CASSFSGSNQPQHF,TGTGCCAGCAGCTTTTCGGGATCCAATCAGCCCCAGCATTTT
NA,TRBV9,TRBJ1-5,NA,CASSVDGNQPQHF,TGTGCCAGCAGCGTCGACGGTAATCAGCCCCAGCATTTT
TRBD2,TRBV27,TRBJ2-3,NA,CASSPRTVFWGGRTDTQYF,TGTGCCAGCAGTCCTCGCACGGTTTTTTGGGGGGGGAGGACAGATACGCAGTATTTT
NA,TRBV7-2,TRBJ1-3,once,CASSPVVPSGNTIYF,TGTGCCAGCAGCCCAGTTGTGCCCTCTGGAAACACCATATATTTT
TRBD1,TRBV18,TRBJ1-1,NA,CASSPRTGNTEAFF,TGTGCCAGCTCACCACGGACAGGGAACACTGAAGCTTTCTTT
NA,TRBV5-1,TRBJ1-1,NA,CASKPQGPSTEAFF,TGCGCCAGCAAACCGCAGGGACCCTCGACTGAAGCTTTCTTT
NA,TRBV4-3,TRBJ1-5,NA,CASSQGRDQPQHF,TGCGCCAGCAGCCAAGGGCGGGATCAGCCCCAGCATTTT
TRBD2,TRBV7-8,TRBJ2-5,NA,CASSLKSGGLAGKETQYF,TGTGCCAGCAGCTTAAAGAGCGGTGGGCTAGCGGGGAAAGAGACCCAGTACTTC
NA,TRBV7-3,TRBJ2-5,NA,CASSLGGAQYF,TGTGCCAGCAGCTTAGGCGGGGCCCAGTACTTC
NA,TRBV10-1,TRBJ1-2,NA,CATRPYPYGYTF,TGCGCCACCAGACCTTACCCCTATGGCTACACCTTC
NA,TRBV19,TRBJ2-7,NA,CASSIEWGAGYEQYF,TGTGCCAGTAGTATAGAATGGGGGGCTGGATACGAGCAGTACTTC
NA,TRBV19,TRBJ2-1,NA,CASSIGVNSYNEQFF,TGTGCCAGTAGTATAGGCGTTAACTCCTACAATGAGCAGTTCTTC
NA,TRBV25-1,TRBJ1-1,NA,CASTRDPALKAFF,TGTGCCAGCACACGGGACCCTGCGTTGAAAGCTTTCTTT
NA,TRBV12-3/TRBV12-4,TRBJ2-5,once,CASSLVAETQYF,TGTGCCAGCAGTTTAGTCGCGGAGACCCAGTACTTC
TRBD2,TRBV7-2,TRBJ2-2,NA,CASSLRGGPTGELFF,TGTGCCAGCAGCTTGCGGGGGGGCCCCACCGGGGAGCTGTTTTTT
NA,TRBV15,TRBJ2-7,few,CATSRDFGTHWDEQYF,TGTGCCACCAGCAGAGATTTTGGGACCCACTGGGACGAGCAGTACTTC
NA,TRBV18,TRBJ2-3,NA,CASSPRTDDTQYF,TGTGCCAGCTCACCCCGGACAGATGATACGCAGTATTTT
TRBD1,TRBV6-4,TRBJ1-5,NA,CASSDTKQGAVQPQHF,TGTGCCAGCAGTGACACAAAACAGGGGGCGGTTCAGCCCCAGCATTTT
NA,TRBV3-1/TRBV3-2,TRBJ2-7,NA,CASRSGRGPYEQYF,TGTGCCAGCAGGTCCGGGCGGGGACCCTACGAGCAGTACTTC
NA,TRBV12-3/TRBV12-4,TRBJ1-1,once,CASSGPGGEAFF,TGTGCCAGCAGTGGACCAGGAGGTGAAGCTTTCTTT
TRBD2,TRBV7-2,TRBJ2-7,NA,CASSQQQISGGHTSYEQYF,TGTGCCAGCAGCCAACAGCAAATTAGCGGGGGGCATACCTCCTACGAGCAGTACTTC
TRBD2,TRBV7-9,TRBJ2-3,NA,CASRTSGMFSDTQYF,TGTGCCAGCAGAACTAGCGGGATGTTCTCAGATACGCAGTATTTT
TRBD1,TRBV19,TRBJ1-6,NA,CASRQGASYNSPLHF,TGTGCCAGCCGACAGGGGGCATCCTATAATTCACCCCTCCACTTT
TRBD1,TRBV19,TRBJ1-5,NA,CASSPQGKGNQPQHF,TGTGCCAGTAGTCCACAGGGGAAGGGCAATCAGCCCCAGCATTTT
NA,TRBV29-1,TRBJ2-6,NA,CSVEEGSGANVLTF,TGCAGCGTTGAAGAGGGGTCTGGGGCCAACGTCCTGACTTTC
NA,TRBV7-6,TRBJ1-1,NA,CASSLDPGWTTEAFF,TGTGCCAGCAGCTTAGACCCGGGGTGGACGACTGAAGCTTTCTTT
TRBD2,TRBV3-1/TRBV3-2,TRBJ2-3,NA,CASSGTGAGGTDTQYF,TGTGCCAGCAGCGGGACGGGAGCGGGGGGCACAGATACGCAGTATTTT
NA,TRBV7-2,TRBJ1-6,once,CASSLLPHVNSPLHF,TGTGCCAGCAGCTTACTCCCGCATGTTAATTCACCCCTCCACTTT
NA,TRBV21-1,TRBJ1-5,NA,CASSAPNDAQGDNQPQHF,TGTGCCAGCAGCGCCCCGAATGATGCGCAGGGCGACAATCAGCCCCAGCATTTT